This TCR beta chain was identified in a study of OX40 agonist ivuxolimab in advanced cancers. There are a few counts of this clone. V was pared by 4 bases and J by 7 bases, with 11 bases of the junction left unmatched. The CDR3 extends over 15 amino acids. Per the germline V gene, CDR1 is MNHEY and CDR2 is SVGAGI. At baseline, cycle 4 day 1, and cycle 7 day 1, blood was sampled. Profiled with immunoSEQ multiplex PCR; TCRdb holds only in-frame clones, not every one. In the table there are tens of thousands of clones, around 84% of which are singletons. The sequence was obtained from an adult with an advanced solid tumor such as melanoma, head and neck, liver or kidney cancer. The chain combines TRBV6-5 with TRBJ1-1, with 8 bases identical to TRBD1. Material: CD4+ or CD8+ T cells sorted from blood, obtained in a trial of the OX40 agonist ivuxolimab. In DNA, the CDR3 is TGTGCCAGCAGTTTCCTGACAGGGGAGAATAATGAAGCTTTCTTT. It translates to CASSFLTGENNEAFF.